The rows below give T cell receptor beta chains drawn from one sample of a study of a mutant IDH1 vaccine in newly diagnosed glioma. No antigens are known for them. Measured with immunoSEQ multiplex PCR; TCRdb has only the in-frame clones, and not every one. The table shows under 150,000 clones, with about nine tenths occurring only once. The source was PBMCs, collected from a glioma patient whose treatment included an IDH1 peptide vaccine. These TCRs come from a woman between 45 and 60 years old with glioma. Both conserved end residues are part of each CDR3. D genes are given only for firm matches. Not every row has a clone size; where given, it reads once, few, many or a size class.

D gene: -; V gene: TRBV4-1; CDR3 length: 15; J gene: TRBJ1-5; clone size: few; CDR3 DNA: TGCGCCAGCAGCCAAGGGGACATGAGCAATCAGCCCCAGCATTTT; CDR3 protein: CASSQGDMSNQPQHF
D gene: TRBD1; V gene: TRBV10-3; CDR3 length: 15; J gene: TRBJ2-2; clone size: once; CDR3 DNA: TGTGCCATCAGTGGGACAGGGGGCCGCTCCGGGGAGCTGTTTTTT; CDR3 protein: CAISGTGGRSGELFF
D gene: -; V gene: TRBV2; CDR3 length: 11; J gene: TRBJ1-4; clone size: -; CDR3 DNA: TGTGCCACCCTGGAGAGGAGAAAACTGTTTTTT; CDR3 protein: CATLERRKLFF
D gene: TRBD1; V gene: TRBV19; CDR3 length: 16; J gene: TRBJ2-7; clone size: -; CDR3 DNA: TGTGCCAGTAGCCAAACCCGGACAGGGGCCGGGGACGAGCAGTACTTC; CDR3 protein: CASSQTRTGAGDEQYF
D gene: -; V gene: TRBV7-9; CDR3 length: 11; J gene: TRBJ1-1; clone size: few; CDR3 DNA: TGTGCCAGCAGGGACCCTCCGAGAGCTTTCTTT; CDR3 protein: CASRDPPRAFF
D gene: TRBD2; V gene: TRBV18; CDR3 length: 15; J gene: TRBJ2-1; clone size: -; CDR3 DNA: TGTGCCAGCTCACCTATAGCGGGGTGGGACAATGAGCAGTTCTTC; CDR3 protein: CASSPIAGWDNEQFF
D gene: -; V gene: TRBV7-9; CDR3 length: 13; J gene: TRBJ2-1; clone size: -; CDR3 DNA: TGTGCCAGCAGCCCGGTGGGGTACAATGAGCAGTTCTTC; CDR3 protein: CASSPVGYNEQFF
D gene: -; V gene: TRBV9; CDR3 length: 16; J gene: TRBJ2-1; clone size: -; CDR3 DNA: TGTGCCAGCAGCGTAGCTTTGCGGGGCTCCTACAATGAGCAGTTCTTC; CDR3 protein: CASSVALRGSYNEQFF
D gene: TRBD2; V gene: TRBV9; CDR3 length: 16; J gene: TRBJ2-3; clone size: -; CDR3 DNA: TGTGCCAGCAGCGTAGATTGGACTAGAGGCACAGATACGCAGTATTTT; CDR3 protein: CASSVDWTRGTDTQYF
D gene: -; V gene: TRBV6-6; CDR3 length: 14; J gene: TRBJ2-7; clone size: -; CDR3 DNA: TGTGCCAGCAGTTACTCGAGGATGCGGGACGAGCAGTACTTC; CDR3 protein: CASSYSRMRDEQYF
D gene: TRBD1; V gene: TRBV28; CDR3 length: 17; J gene: TRBJ1-4; clone size: -; CDR3 DNA: TGTGCCAGCAGTTTAGGACAGGGCGTCCGGACTAATGAAAAACTGTTTTTT; CDR3 protein: CASSLGQGVRTNEKLFF
D gene: TRBD1; V gene: TRBV11-2; CDR3 length: 16; J gene: TRBJ2-7; clone size: -; CDR3 DNA: TGTGCCAGCAGCTTAGGTAACCGGGACAGGGGTTACGAGCAGTACTTC; CDR3 protein: CASSLGNRDRGYEQYF
D gene: -; V gene: TRBV11-2; CDR3 length: 14; J gene: TRBJ2-1; clone size: -; CDR3 DNA: TGTGCCAGCAGCTTAGAGCTTGAGATCGATGAGCAGTTCTTC; CDR3 protein: CASSLELEIDEQFF
D gene: -; V gene: TRBV6-5; CDR3 length: 14; J gene: TRBJ2-3; clone size: -; CDR3 DNA: TGTGCCAGCAGTTACGCTCTGAGCACAGATACGCAGTATTTT; CDR3 protein: CASSYALSTDTQYF
D gene: -; V gene: TRBV11-2; CDR3 length: 11; J gene: TRBJ1-2; clone size: -; CDR3 DNA: TGTGCCAGCAGCTTCCGATATGGCTACACCTTC; CDR3 protein: CASSFRYGYTF
D gene: -; V gene: TRBV5-1; CDR3 length: 14; J gene: TRBJ2-7; clone size: -; CDR3 DNA: TGCGCCAGCAGCTTATCCGGGGCTTCCTACGAGCAGTACTTC; CDR3 protein: CASSLSGASYEQYF
D gene: -; V gene: TRBV28; CDR3 length: 15; J gene: TRBJ2-2; clone size: -; CDR3 DNA: TGTGCCAGCAGTACGCGAGGGACGAACACCGGGGAGCTGTTTTTT; CDR3 protein: CASSTRGTNTGELFF
D gene: -; V gene: TRBV7-9; CDR3 length: 12; J gene: TRBJ1-6; clone size: -; CDR3 DNA: TGTGCCAGCAGCTTTGGGGGATCACCCCTCCACTTT; CDR3 protein: CASSFGGSPLHF
D gene: -; V gene: TRBV5-1; CDR3 length: 15; J gene: TRBJ1-5; clone size: -; CDR3 DNA: TGCGCCAGCAGCTTGGGTGGGGATTCGAATCAGCCCCAGCATTTT; CDR3 protein: CASSLGGDSNQPQHF
D gene: -; V gene: TRBV11-2; CDR3 length: 13; J gene: TRBJ2-7; clone size: -; CDR3 DNA: TGTGCCAGCAGCCCCGAACCCAGATACGAGCAGTACTTC; CDR3 protein: CASSPEPRYEQYF
D gene: -; V gene: TRBV6-1; CDR3 length: 14; J gene: TRBJ1-1; clone size: -; CDR3 DNA: TGTGCCAGCAGTGCCCTCCAGGGGAGCACTGAAGCTTTCTTT; CDR3 protein: CASSALQGSTEAFF
D gene: -; V gene: TRBV6-5; CDR3 length: 15; J gene: TRBJ2-7; clone size: -; CDR3 DNA: TGTGCCAGCAGTTACATGGGGGAGCAACCCTACGAGCAGTACTTC; CDR3 protein: CASSYMGEQPYEQYF
D gene: TRBD2; V gene: TRBV10-1; CDR3 length: 15; J gene: TRBJ2-1; clone size: -; CDR3 DNA: TGCGCCAGCTGGGAGGCGGGAGTACTGTGGGGTGAGCAGTTCTTC; CDR3 protein: CASWEAGVLWGEQFF
D gene: -; V gene: TRBV28; CDR3 length: 9; J gene: TRBJ1-2; clone size: -; CDR3 DNA: TGTGCCAGCAGTCCTTTTCTCACCTTC; CDR3 protein: CASSPFLTF
D gene: -; V gene: TRBV6-5; CDR3 length: 13; J gene: TRBJ1-5; clone size: -; CDR3 DNA: TGTGCCAGCAGTTATTCCAGCGGTCAGCCCCAGCATTTT; CDR3 protein: CASSYSSGQPQHF
D gene: -; V gene: TRBV9; CDR3 length: 16; J gene: TRBJ2-2; clone size: -; CDR3 DNA: TGTGCCAGCAGCGTAGATCGGGCGGCGAACACCGGGGAGCTGTTTTTT; CDR3 protein: CASSVDRAANTGELFF
D gene: -; V gene: TRBV6-1; CDR3 length: 13; J gene: TRBJ1-1; clone size: -; CDR3 DNA: TGTGCCAGCAGTCTAAGGACAGTGGCTGAAGCTTTCTTT; CDR3 protein: CASSLRTVAEAFF
D gene: -; V gene: TRBV6-5; CDR3 length: 13; J gene: TRBJ1-6; clone size: -; CDR3 DNA: TGTGCCAGCCGCGGCCAGGGGAATTCACCCCTCCACTTT; CDR3 protein: CASRGQGNSPLHF
D gene: -; V gene: TRBV9; CDR3 length: 16; J gene: TRBJ2-3; clone size: once; CDR3 DNA: TGTGCCAGCAGCTCCGGGACTCCGGAGAACACAGATACGCAGTATTTT; CDR3 protein: CASSSGTPENTDTQYF
D gene: -; V gene: TRBV30; CDR3 length: 13; J gene: TRBJ2-7; clone size: -; CDR3 DNA: TGTGCCTGGAGTGTGGGTAGCGGCTACGAGCAGTACTTC; CDR3 protein: CAWSVGSGYEQYF
D gene: -; V gene: TRBV6-5; CDR3 length: 16; J gene: TRBJ2-7; clone size: -; CDR3 DNA: TGTGCCAGCAGTTACAGCCCACGGGGCGCCCCTTTCGAGCAGTACTTC; CDR3 protein: CASSYSPRGAPFEQYF
D gene: -; V gene: TRBV7-9; CDR3 length: 16; J gene: TRBJ2-3; clone size: -; CDR3 DNA: TGTGCCAGCAGCCCAAAGACGGGAGCGGGCCCAGATACGCAGTATTTT; CDR3 protein: CASSPKTGAGPDTQYF
D gene: -; V gene: TRBV6-5; CDR3 length: 15; J gene: TRBJ1-5; clone size: once; CDR3 DNA: TGTGCCAGCAGAGATGTGAGGGGTCGCAATCAGCCCCAGCATTTT; CDR3 protein: CASRDVRGRNQPQHF
D gene: TRBD1; V gene: TRBV6-6; CDR3 length: 15; J gene: TRBJ2-3; clone size: -; CDR3 DNA: TGTGCCAGCAGTTACTCGGGACAGGGATCGGATACGCAGTATTTT; CDR3 protein: CASSYSGQGSDTQYF
D gene: -; V gene: TRBV1; CDR3 length: 16; J gene: TRBJ2-3; clone size: once; CDR3 DNA: TGCACCAGCAGCCAACCAGGGAGGTTGATTGGAGATACGCAGTATTTT; CDR3 protein: CTSSQPGRLIGDTQYF
D gene: TRBD1; V gene: TRBV11-2; CDR3 length: 15; J gene: TRBJ1-2; clone size: -; CDR3 DNA: TGTGCCAGCAGCATATACAGGGGACCTAACTATGGCCACACCTTC; CDR3 protein: CASSIYRGPNYGHTF
D gene: -; V gene: TRBV6-5; CDR3 length: 14; J gene: TRBJ2-2; clone size: -; CDR3 DNA: TGTGCCAGCAGTTACAATATGAACACCGGGGAGCTGTTTTTT; CDR3 protein: CASSYNMNTGELFF
D gene: -; V gene: TRBV5-4; CDR3 length: 13; J gene: TRBJ2-7; clone size: -; CDR3 DNA: TGTGCCAGCAGCTCGACCGCAGCGTACGAGCAGTACTTC; CDR3 protein: CASSSTAAYEQYF
D gene: TRBD2; V gene: TRBV19; CDR3 length: 15; J gene: TRBJ2-3; clone size: -; CDR3 DNA: TGTGCCAGTAGTAAAGCGGGAGCGGCCCAGAATACGCAGTATTTT; CDR3 protein: CASSKAGAAQNTQYF
D gene: -; V gene: TRBV28; CDR3 length: 17; J gene: TRBJ1-6; clone size: once; CDR3 DNA: TGTGCCAGCAGTTTATCTTCCCGGAGGGTTTATAATTCACCCCTCCACTTT; CDR3 protein: CASSLSSRRVYNSPLHF
D gene: -; V gene: TRBV6-6; CDR3 length: 15; J gene: TRBJ1-5; clone size: once; CDR3 DNA: TGTGCCAGCAGACCCGACAGATATAGCAATCAGCCCCAGCATTTT; CDR3 protein: CASRPDRYSNQPQHF
D gene: TRBD2; V gene: TRBV29-1; CDR3 length: 14; J gene: TRBJ2-3; clone size: -; CDR3 DNA: TGCAGCGCTCCGTCCGGGACTATCACAGATACGCAGTATTTT; CDR3 protein: CSAPSGTITDTQYF
D gene: TRBD2; V gene: TRBV11-2; CDR3 length: 15; J gene: TRBJ2-7; clone size: -; CDR3 DNA: TGTGCCAGCAGCCAAGGACTAGCGGGATCCTACGAGCAGTACTTC; CDR3 protein: CASSQGLAGSYEQYF
D gene: -; V gene: TRBV7-2; CDR3 length: 15; J gene: TRBJ2-1; clone size: -; CDR3 DNA: TGTGCCAGCAGCCTGGAGGGGCGTCCCCCCTATGAGCAGTTCTTC; CDR3 protein: CASSLEGRPPYEQFF
D gene: -; V gene: TRBV4-1; CDR3 length: 16; J gene: TRBJ1-5; clone size: -; CDR3 DNA: TGCGCCAGCAGCCAAATAGGAGGAGGGCACGGGCAGCCCCAGCATTTT; CDR3 protein: CASSQIGGGHGQPQHF
D gene: -; V gene: TRBV5-4; CDR3 length: 15; J gene: TRBJ2-2; clone size: -; CDR3 DNA: TGTGCCAGCAGCTTGGACCCCTGGGGGACCGGGGAGCTGTTTTTT; CDR3 protein: CASSLDPWGTGELFF
D gene: TRBD1; V gene: TRBV7-9; CDR3 length: 15; J gene: TRBJ2-5; clone size: -; CDR3 DNA: TGTGCCAGCAGCCCGGGACAGGGAAAAGGAGAGACCCAGTACTTC; CDR3 protein: CASSPGQGKGETQYF
D gene: TRBD1; V gene: TRBV28; CDR3 length: 13; J gene: TRBJ1-2; clone size: -; CDR3 DNA: TGTGCCAGCAGCAACAGGGGGCCCGATGGCTACACCTTC; CDR3 protein: CASSNRGPDGYTF